What follows is one T cell receptor (beta chain) and its context. The antigen this receptor binds is unknown. Base qualities were left out, and no much larger clone turns up one base away. Cut back by 4 bases and 5 bases, the V and J ends lie 13 bases apart. The CDR3, from cysteine to phenylalanine, totals 14 residues. Just the 42-base CDR3 DNA is kept, in frame starting at base 1. The germline V gene provides CDR1 SGHTS and CDR2 YDEGEE. TCR CDR3 regions were amplified from genomic DNA by multiplex PCR using the deep immunoSEQ assay. For each cell subset, the extracted genomic DNA was distributed evenly across all wells of several immunoSEQ 96-well plates, and each plate served as one replicate. For sorted subsets, 200 to 250 ng genomic DNA, equal to 30,000 or so T cell genomes, was loaded into each replicate PCR. Purified libraries were measured with a Qubit 3.0 fluorometer, size-checked on a Bioanalyzer 2100, and measured again with the KAPA Library Quantification kit. Every immunoSEQ 96-well plate was sequenced on a separate single-read 150-cycle Illumina NextSeq 550 flow cell. In the original analysis: The immunoSEQ output contained only junctional sequences without quality scores, so filtering could not match that applied to full-length reads. Sequences were annotated with PyIR, a Python wrapper for IgBLAST v1.9, using IMGT germline references to assign V/J genes and CDR3. Reads were filtered out if the reads had weak V/J assignments (E-value above 1e-6), no CDR3, stop codons, out-of-frame junctions, or ambiguous translated residues. V3J clonotypes were defined as sequences sharing an identical inferred V gene, J gene, and CDR3 amino acid sequence. To compute the percentage overlap between repertoires, the number of shared unique clonotypes was divided by the size of the smaller repertoire. RTK rarefaction, the Chao1 estimator, and Recon v2.1 estimates of unobserved clonotypes were used to assess repertoire richness. Generation probabilities for all TCRbeta clonotypes obtained by the gDNA method from four donors were computed using OLGA. TCRdb limited this immuneACCESS table to in-frame rearrangements with V and J called. A share of clones is missing; checked studies link under half to unresolved V genes, and the rest is unexplained. V, J and clone size were drawn from that table, and D and trimming were deduced from the DNA. This sample gives around 2,000,000 clones in total; roughly 95% of them show up just once. The top ten hold 0.95% to 1.5% of the sample.

For the CD8 naive samples, CD45RO-negative cells were positively selected for CCR7, yielding a CD45RA+CCR7+ population from which TemRA cells were excluded. Healthy HIV-negative adults with no recently reported acute infections or vaccinations were included as donors. All donors were Caucasian adults living in Nashville, Tennessee, USA. After blood collection by leukapheresis, PBMCs were isolated using Ficoll-Histopaque density gradient centrifugation and then cryopreserved in the vapor phase of liquid nitrogen. Purity and quantity of every magnetically sorted T cell population were checked by analytical flow cytometry. From each sorted fraction, genomic DNA was isolated and quantified by UV absorbance on a Nanodrop 2000c. The record originates from a study of shared clonotypes between healthy human individuals (dated by TCRdb to 2018 to 2020). Describing the broader study: Three men and a couple of women, aged 18 to 49 years, made up the cohort. To increase sequencing depth and limit assay-specific biases, different laboratories used diverse techniques to prepare libraries and sequence TCR repertoires. To estimate repertoire size and how much clonotype sharing occurs between individuals, the study deeply sequenced the blood TCR repertoires of about five healthy adults. Between about 0.8 and 9 billion PBMCs per donor were obtained by leukapheresis. For each donor, CD4 naive and CD4 memory were each given three plates, CD8 naive was given two plates, and CD8 memory was given one plate. Beyond this particular receptor, the publication reports: Sampling was limited to blood, and TCR repertoires in tissue likely differ from TCR repertoires in blood. Estimated clonotype richness was generally larger for naive than for memory subsets. Incomplete sequencing was indicated by rarefaction of sorted-subset datasets, despite the large sequencing depth. Based on pairwise subsampling, the degree of clonotype sharing among donors was expected to be affected by sequencing depth. Compared with non-shared clonotypes, clonotypes shared by all four sorted-subset donors had higher generation probabilities. Because the study included a small number of donors, the genetic and exposure-history diversity represented was limited. When a handful of donors were compared, the shared fraction of clonotypes was about 5% for naive CD4, about 4% for naive CD8, about 2.5% for memory CD4, and 0.35% to 0.5% for memory CD8.

The TCR was taken from a man younger than 30 in good health. In this chain, TRBV5-8 is recombined with TRBJ1-3; the D gene cannot be resolved reliably. Sequencing was done on a sample of naive CD8+ T cells sorted from blood. Explained via the paper, the cell subset or site label denotes: CD45RA+CCR7+. The sequenced DNA is TGTGCCAGCAGCGAGGACGGCTTTCGAAACACCATATATTTT. It encodes CASSEDGFRNTIYF. Extended through the reference TRBV5-8 and TRBJ1-3 proteins, this CDR3 yields the full variable domain: EAGVTQSPTHLIKTRGQQATLRCSPISGHTSVYWYQQALGLGLQFLLWYDEGEERNRGNFPPRFSGRQFPNYSSELNVNALELEDSALYLCASSEDGFRNTIYFGEGSWLTVV.